This passage covers 18 T cell receptor beta chains from one sample sequenced in a study of T cells in Graves' hyperthyroidism and ophthalmopathy. The source material, RNA transcripts, was used to amplify TCR beta CDR3 regions. HTBI primers were employed in a first-round RT-PCR of the TCR CDR3. A single record per CDR3 protein comes from TCRdb applying MiXCR to the multiplex PCR reads. The sample has roughly 420,000 distinct CDR3 sequences, 12% to 15% seen once; the top ten hold approximately 5.8%. What was sequenced was blood. The receptors stem from a woman aged 18-29 years with Graves' hyperthyroidism.

In its sample, this clonotype was seen many times. This chain links TRBV27 with TRBJ2-2; a possible D gene is TRBD1 (5 bases). V was trimmed by 4 bases and J by 3 bases, leaving 18 bases between them. The CDR3 is 17 residues long. The germline V gene encodes CDR1 MNHEY and CDR2 SMNVEV (reference sequence). The chain's CDR3 is CASSSLTGVADTGELFF. CDR3 DNA sequence: TGTGCCAGCAGTTCACTAACAGGCGTGGCAGACACCGGGGAGCTGTTTTTT.

This clonotype was counted at least ten times. V gene TRBV29-1 combines with J gene TRBJ2-7, with D perhaps TRBD2 (6 bases). The germline CDR1 and CDR2 sequences are SQVTM and ANQGSEA. This CDR3 spans 14 amino acids. V was shortened by 4 bases and J by 1 base, with 14 bases between the two germline ends. In nucleotides, the CDR3 is TGCAGCGTTGCGGGCGGGGAGTGGTCCTACGAGCAGTACTTC. It yields the protein CSVAGGEWSYEQYF.

This clonotype has ten or more counts. The chain couples TRBV28 to TRBJ2-1; perhaps TRBD2 as D (7 bases). Trimming took 1 base from V and 1 from J, leaving 11 bases between them. The CDR3 runs to 16 residues. Germline V gene sequence: CDR1 MDHEN, CDR2 SYDVKM. This CDR3 is CASSLLGGASYNEQFF. CDR3 DNA: TGTGCCAGCAGTTTATTAGGGGGGGCTTCCTACAATGAGCAGTTCTTC.

This clonotype was counted many times. The genes are TRBV6-1 and TRBJ2-3; maybe TRBD2 (5 bases). Trimming shortened V by 7 bases and J by 6 bases, and 20 bases separated the two germline ends. Germline CDR1 and CDR2: MNHNS and SASEGT. The CDR3 sequence is 15 residues long. This chain's CDR3 is CASTTPLGRGDTQYF. In DNA form, the CDR3 reads TGTGCCAGCACCACCCCCCTAGGGCGCGGGGATACGCAGTATTTT.

At least ten counts were recorded for this clonotype. V is TRBV5-1 and J is TRBJ1-2; D call uncertain. CDR1 SGHRS and CDR2 YFSETQ come from the germline V gene. The CDR3 runs 14 residues. Trimming cost V 4 bases and J 2 bases, with 12 bases left between them. For the CDR3, the DNA is TGCGCCAGCAGCCCCGACTCTATAAACTATGGCTACACCTTC. Its protein is CASSPDSINYGYTF.

This clonotype was counted at least ten times. V is TRBV12-3 or TRBV12-4 and J is TRBJ1-2; D is perhaps TRBD1 (5 bases). The CDR3 totals 16 residues. The V end was cut by 1 base, the J end by 0 bases, with 12 bases between. The CDR3 sequence is CASSLGTGKSNYGYTF. For the CDR3, the DNA is TGTGCCAGCAGTTTAGGAACAGGAAAGTCTAACTATGGCTACACCTTC.

This clonotype was found a few times. The genes are TRBV7-9 and TRBJ2-7, with TRBD2 identical over 7 bases. CDR1 is SEHNR and CDR2 is FQNEAQ in the germline V gene (reference sequence). The CDR3 runs 15 residues. Trimming at V came to 5 bases and at J to 3 bases, leaving 10 bases not matched to a gene. The DNA for the CDR3 is TGTGCCAGCAGCCGGGGGGATCTTCGCCTCTACGAGCAGTACTTC. Protein product: CASSRGDLRLYEQYF.

This clonotype was picked up many times. The gene calls are TRBV4-3 and TRBJ1-5; D gene ambiguous. Trimming shortened V by 1 base and J by 4 bases, and 8 bases separated the two germline ends. Germline-derived CDR1 and CDR2 are LGHNA and YSLEER. This CDR3 has 14 residues. The CDR3 loop reads CASSQVKGNQPQHF. The CDR3 DNA reads as TGCGCCAGCAGCCAAGTGAAGGGAAATCAGCCCCAGCATTTT.

Ten or more counts support this clonotype. The V call is TRBV6-1, the J call TRBJ1-2; D perhaps matches TRBD1 (6 bases). Germline V lookup: CDR1 MNHNS, CDR2 SASEGT. The germline V and J ends were trimmed by 5 bases and 7 bases, with 23 bases remaining between them. The CDR3 runs 16 residues. In DNA, the CDR3 is TGTGCCAGCAGTCCTACCCATACATGGACAGATGGTGGCTACACCTTC. As protein: CASSPTHTWTDGGYTF.

This clonotype was detected only a few times. V and J are TRBV15 and TRBJ2-5; D remains ambiguous. The V gene's germline CDR1 is LNHNV and CDR2 YYDKDF (reference sequence). Trimming pared 1 base from V and 0 bases from J, leaving 12 bases between. CDR3 size: 16 residues. DNA for the CDR3: TGTGCCACCAGCAGAGTAATAACCCCGAACCAAGAGACCCAGTACTTC. It specifies CATSRVITPNQETQYF.

The chain uses TRBV5-1 and TRBJ2-5; no definite D call. The V end was cut by 0 bases, the J end by 4 bases, with 10 bases between. The CDR3 spans 14 residues. Germline-derived CDR1 and CDR2 are SGHRS and YFSETQ. Here the CDR3 DNA reads TGCGCCAGCAGCTTGGGAGCAATCCGAGAGACCCAGTACTTC. Translated, it gives CASSLGAIRETQYF.

This clonotype showed up many times. The gene calls are TRBV11-2 and TRBJ1-1; weak D call: TRBD1 (5 bases). Germline values: CDR1 SGHAT, CDR2 FQNNGV. The CDR3 spans 15 residues. V lost 5 bases to trimming and J lost 4 bases, with 17 bases between them. CDR3 coding DNA: TGTGCCAGCAGCCCAGACCCGACAGTTTTCACTGAAGCTTTCTTT. Translation: CASSPDPTVFTEAFF.

This clonotype has a handful of counts. This sequence joins TRBV5-8 and TRBJ2-7, with a weak D call TRBD2 (5 bases). The CDR3 is 15 amino acids. Looked up from germline, CDR1 is SGHTS and CDR2 is YDEGEE. The V gene lost 3 bases and the J gene lost 4 bases, with 17 bases spanning the gap. The CDR3 DNA follows: TGTGCCAGCAGCTCGACAACGTTAGAGGGTTACGAGCAGTACTTC. Translating it yields CASSSTTLEGYEQYF.

In this sample, this clonotype turned up many times. The gene calls are TRBV5-1 and TRBJ2-1; tentatively, D is TRBD2 (6 bases). The V end lost 2 bases, the J end lost 5 bases, and 11 bases lay between the germline ends. Looked up from germline, CDR1 is SGHRS and CDR2 is YFSETQ. This CDR3 is built from 14 residues. CDR3 coding DNA: TGCGCCAGCAGCTTAGCGGGTACGAACAATGAGCAGTTCTTC. Translating gives CASSLAGTNNEQFF.

The chain links TRBV5-4 to TRBJ2-3, with D perhaps being TRBD1 or TRBD2 (5 bases each). The CDR3 extends over 17 amino acids. The germline V gene encodes CDR1 SGHNT and CDR2 YYREEE (reference sequence). V was trimmed by 4 bases and J by 2 bases, leaving 20 bases between them. The CDR3 spells CASSPPPGLGLTDTQYF. DNA of the CDR3: TGTGCCAGCAGCCCCCCCCCGGGGCTAGGCCTCACAGATACGCAGTATTTT.

This clonotype was recorded at least ten times. The rearrangement uses TRBV27 and TRBJ2-3; 11 bases agree with TRBD1. There are 16 residues in the CDR3. The trim removed 1 base at V and 4 bases at J, leaving 4 bases unmatched. Germline CDR1 MNHEY, CDR2 SMNVEV (reference sequence). CDR3 sequence reads: CASSLFRTGGADTQYF. Here the CDR3 DNA reads TGTGCCAGCAGTTTATTTAGGACAGGGGGCGCAGATACGCAGTATTTT.

This clonotype appeared many times. The chain employs TRBV20-1 and TRBJ2-2, with 10 bases fitting TRBD2. V was pared by 3 bases and J by 6 bases, with 10 bases of the junction left unmatched. This CDR3 has 16 amino acids. Germline V gene data show CDR1 as DFQATT and CDR2 as SNEGSKA (reference sequence). Here the CDR3 reads CSASGRLAGAAGELFF. In DNA, the CDR3 is TGCAGTGCTAGCGGTCGCCTAGCGGGGGCGGCCGGGGAGCTGTTTTTT.

This clonotype was counted at least ten times. This chain uses TRBV28 with TRBJ2-1; D may be TRBD1 or TRBD2 (5 bases each). Trimming cost V 5 bases and J 0 bases, with 11 bases left between them. Germline lookup yields CDR1 MDHEN and CDR2 SYDVKM. The CDR3 is 15 amino acids. The CDR3 region is CASSPGTYSYNEQFF. In nucleotides, the CDR3 is TGTGCCAGCAGTCCCGGGACGTACTCCTACAATGAGCAGTTCTTC. The variable domain in full, completed from reference TRBV28 and TRBJ2-1, reads DVKVTQSSRYLVKRTGEKVFLECVQDMDHENMFWYRQDPGLGLRLIYFSYDVKMKEKGDIPEGYSVSREKKERFSLILESASTNQTSMYLCASSPGTYSYNEQFFGPGTRLTVL.